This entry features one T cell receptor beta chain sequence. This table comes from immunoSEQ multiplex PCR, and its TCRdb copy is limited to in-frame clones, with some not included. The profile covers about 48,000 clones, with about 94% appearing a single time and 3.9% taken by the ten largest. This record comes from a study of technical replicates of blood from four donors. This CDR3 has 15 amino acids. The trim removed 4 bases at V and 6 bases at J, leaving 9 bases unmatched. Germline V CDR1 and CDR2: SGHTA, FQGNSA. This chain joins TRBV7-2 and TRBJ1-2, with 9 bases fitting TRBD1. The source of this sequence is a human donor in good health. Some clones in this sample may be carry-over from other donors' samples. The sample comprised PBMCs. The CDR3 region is CASSSRSGQGNGYTF. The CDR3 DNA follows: TGTGCCAGCAGCTCCAGGTCGGGACAGGGAAATGGCTACACCTTC.